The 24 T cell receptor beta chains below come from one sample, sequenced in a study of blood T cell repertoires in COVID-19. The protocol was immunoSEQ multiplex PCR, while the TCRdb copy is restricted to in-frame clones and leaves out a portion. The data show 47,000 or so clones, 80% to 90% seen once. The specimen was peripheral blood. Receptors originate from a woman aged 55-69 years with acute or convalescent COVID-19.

CDR3 amino acids: CASSPIGGTEAFF. In DNA form, the CDR3 reads TGTGCCAGCAGCCCCATCGGCGGAACTGAAGCTTTCTTT. The V and J genes are TRBV12-3 or TRBV12-4 and TRBJ1-1, with D uncertain. Trimming took off 6 bases at V and 5 bases at J, with 13 bases between the two ends. The CDR3 has 13 amino acids.

CDR3 residues: CASSLFRETDTQYF. The CDR3 DNA sequence: TGTGCCAGCAGTTTATTCCGGGAGACAGATACGCAGTATTTT. The chain has TRBV27 and TRBJ2-3; D is perhaps TRBD2 (6 bases). The CDR3 is 14 amino acids. CDR1 is MNHEY and CDR2 is SMNVEV in the germline V gene (reference sequence). Trimming stripped 1 base from V and 3 bases from J, with 8 bases between.

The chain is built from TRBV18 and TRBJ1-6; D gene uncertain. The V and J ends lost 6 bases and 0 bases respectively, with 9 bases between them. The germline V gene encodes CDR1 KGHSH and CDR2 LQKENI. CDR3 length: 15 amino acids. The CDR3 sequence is CASSPRGSYNSPLHF. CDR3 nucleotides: TGTGCCAGCTCTCCCCGCGGCTCCTATAATTCACCCCTCCACTTT.

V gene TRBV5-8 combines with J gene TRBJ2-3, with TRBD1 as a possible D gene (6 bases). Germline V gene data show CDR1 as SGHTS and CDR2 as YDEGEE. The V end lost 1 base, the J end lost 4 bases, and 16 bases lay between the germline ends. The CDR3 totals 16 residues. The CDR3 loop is CASSLSLLQGADTQYF. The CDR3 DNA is TGTGCCAGCAGCTTGTCGCTTTTACAGGGTGCAGATACGCAGTATTTT.

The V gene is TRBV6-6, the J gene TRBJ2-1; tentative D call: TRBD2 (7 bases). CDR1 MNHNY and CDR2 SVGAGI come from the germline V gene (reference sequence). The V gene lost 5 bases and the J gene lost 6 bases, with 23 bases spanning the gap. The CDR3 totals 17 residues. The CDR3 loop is CASSPPRRGSGVNEQFF. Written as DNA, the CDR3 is TGTGCCAGCAGTCCTCCAAGGAGGGGGAGCGGGGTCAATGAGCAGTTCTTC.

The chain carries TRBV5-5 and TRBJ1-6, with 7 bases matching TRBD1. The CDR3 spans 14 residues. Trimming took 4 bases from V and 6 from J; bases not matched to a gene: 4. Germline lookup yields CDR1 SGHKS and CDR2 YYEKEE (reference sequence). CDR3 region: CASSGGTANSPLHF. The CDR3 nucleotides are TGTGCCAGCAGCGGCGGGACAGCTAATTCACCCCTCCACTTT.

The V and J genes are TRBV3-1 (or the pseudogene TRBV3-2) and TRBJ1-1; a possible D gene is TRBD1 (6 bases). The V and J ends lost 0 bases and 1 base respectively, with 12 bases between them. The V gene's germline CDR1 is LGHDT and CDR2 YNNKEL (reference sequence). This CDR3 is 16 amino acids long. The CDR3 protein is CASSQDLQGRNTEAFF. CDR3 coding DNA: TGTGCCAGCAGCCAAGATCTTCAGGGGAGGAACACTGAAGCTTTCTTT.

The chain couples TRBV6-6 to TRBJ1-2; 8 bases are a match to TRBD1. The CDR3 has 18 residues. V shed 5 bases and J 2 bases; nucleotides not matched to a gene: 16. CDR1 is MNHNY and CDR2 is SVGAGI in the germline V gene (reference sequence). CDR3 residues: CASSPLAYGTGINYGYTF. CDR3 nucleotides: TGTGCCAGCAGTCCCCTCGCCTACGGGACAGGTATCAACTATGGCTACACCTTC.

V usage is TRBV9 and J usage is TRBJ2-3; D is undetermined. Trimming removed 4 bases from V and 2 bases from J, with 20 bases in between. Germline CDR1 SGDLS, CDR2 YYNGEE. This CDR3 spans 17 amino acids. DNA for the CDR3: TGTGCCAGCAGCCCCTTCCGATCTGGAGCGCTCACAGATACGCAGTATTTT. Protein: CASSPFRSGALTDTQYF.

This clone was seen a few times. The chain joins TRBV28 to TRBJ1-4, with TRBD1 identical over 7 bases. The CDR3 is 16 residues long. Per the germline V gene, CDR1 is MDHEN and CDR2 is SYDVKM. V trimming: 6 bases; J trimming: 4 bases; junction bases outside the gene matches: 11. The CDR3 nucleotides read TGTGCCAGCAGATTTCGCCCGACAGGGAATAATGAAAAACTGTTTTTT. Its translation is CASRFRPTGNNEKLFF.

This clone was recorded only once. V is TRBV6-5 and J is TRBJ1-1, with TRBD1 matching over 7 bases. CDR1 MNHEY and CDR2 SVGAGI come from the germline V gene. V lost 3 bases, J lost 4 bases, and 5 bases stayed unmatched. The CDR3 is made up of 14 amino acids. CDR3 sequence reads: CASSYITGATEAFF. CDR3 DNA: TGTGCCAGCAGTTATATAACAGGGGCCACTGAAGCTTTCTTT.

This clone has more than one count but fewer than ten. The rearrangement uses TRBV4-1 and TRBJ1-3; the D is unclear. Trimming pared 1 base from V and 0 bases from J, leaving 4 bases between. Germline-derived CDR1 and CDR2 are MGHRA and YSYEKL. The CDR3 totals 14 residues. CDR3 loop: CASSQAGSGNTIYF. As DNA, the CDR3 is TGCGCCAGCAGCCAAGCGGGCTCTGGAAACACCATATATTTT.

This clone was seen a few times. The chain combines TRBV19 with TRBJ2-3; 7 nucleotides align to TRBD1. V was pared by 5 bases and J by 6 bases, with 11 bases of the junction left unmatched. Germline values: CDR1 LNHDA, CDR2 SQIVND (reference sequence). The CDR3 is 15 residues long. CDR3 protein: CASSPDRQGPDTQYF. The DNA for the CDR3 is TGTGCCAGTAGTCCCGACCGACAGGGTCCTGATACGCAGTATTTT. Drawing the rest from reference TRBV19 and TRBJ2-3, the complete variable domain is DGGITQSPKYLFRKEGQNVTLSCEQNLNHDAMYWYRQDPGQGLRLIYYSQIVNDFQKGDIAEGYSVSREKKESFPLTVTSAQKNPTAFYLCASSPDRQGPDTQYFGPGTRLTVL.

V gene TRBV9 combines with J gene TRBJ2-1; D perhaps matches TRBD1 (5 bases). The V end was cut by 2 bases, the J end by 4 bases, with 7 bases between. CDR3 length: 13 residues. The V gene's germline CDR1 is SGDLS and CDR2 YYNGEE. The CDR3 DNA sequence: TGTGCCAGCAGCGTGCAGGGATACAATGAGCAGTTCTTC. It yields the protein CASSVQGYNEQFF.

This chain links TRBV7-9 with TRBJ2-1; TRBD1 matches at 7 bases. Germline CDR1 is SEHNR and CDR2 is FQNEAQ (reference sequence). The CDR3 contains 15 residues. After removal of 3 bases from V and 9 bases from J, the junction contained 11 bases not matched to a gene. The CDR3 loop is CASSFDGDRAAEQFF. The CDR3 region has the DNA TGTGCCAGCAGCTTTGACGGAGACAGGGCGGCTGAGCAGTTCTTC.

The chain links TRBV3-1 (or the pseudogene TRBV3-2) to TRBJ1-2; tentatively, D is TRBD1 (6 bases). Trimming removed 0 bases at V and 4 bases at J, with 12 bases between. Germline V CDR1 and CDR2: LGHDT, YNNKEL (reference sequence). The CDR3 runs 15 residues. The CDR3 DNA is TGTGCCAGCAGCCAAGAGGACAGTGGGAGCTATGGCTACACCTTC. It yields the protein CASSQEDSGSYGYTF.

CDR3 loop: CSARTGGLNTEAFF. CDR3 nucleotides: TGCAGCGCCCGGACAGGGGGTCTGAACACTGAAGCTTTCTTT. V usage is TRBV29-1 and J usage is TRBJ1-1; 10 bases agree with TRBD1. Trimming took 7 bases from V and 0 from J; bases not matched to a gene: 5. CDR1 and CDR2 (germline): SQVTM, ANQGSEA. The CDR3 consists of 14 residues. The full variable domain, in which reference TRBV29-1 and TRBJ1-1 provide the parts outside the CDR3, is SAVISQKPSRDICQRGTSLTIQCQVDSQVTMMFWYRQQPGQSLTLIATANQGSEATYESGFVIDKFPISRPNLTFSTLTVSNMSPEDSSIYLCSARTGGLNTEAFFGQGTRLTVV.

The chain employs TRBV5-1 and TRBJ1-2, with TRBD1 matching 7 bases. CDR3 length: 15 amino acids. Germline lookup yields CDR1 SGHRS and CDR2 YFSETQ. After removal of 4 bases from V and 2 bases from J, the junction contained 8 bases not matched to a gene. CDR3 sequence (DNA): TGCGCCAGCAGCCCGGGCCCGACAGGGAACTATGGCTACACCTTC. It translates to CASSPGPTGNYGYTF.

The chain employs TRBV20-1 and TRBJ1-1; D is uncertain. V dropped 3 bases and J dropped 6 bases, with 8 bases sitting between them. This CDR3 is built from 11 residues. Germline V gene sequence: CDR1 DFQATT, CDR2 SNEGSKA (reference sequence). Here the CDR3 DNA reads TGCAGTGCTAGTAACGGGGCTGAAGCTTTCTTT. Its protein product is CSASNGAEAFF.

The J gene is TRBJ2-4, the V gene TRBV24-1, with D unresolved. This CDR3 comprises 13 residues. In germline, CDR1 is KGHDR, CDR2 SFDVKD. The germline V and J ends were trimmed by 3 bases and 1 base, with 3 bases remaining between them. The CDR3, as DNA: TGTGCCACCAGTGATGCGGCCAAAAACATTCAGTACTTC. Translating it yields CATSDAAKNIQYF.

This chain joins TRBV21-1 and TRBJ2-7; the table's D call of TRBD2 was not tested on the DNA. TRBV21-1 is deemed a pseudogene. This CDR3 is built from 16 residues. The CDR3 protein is CASSKVRGRHSYEQYF. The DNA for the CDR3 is TGTGCCAGCAGCAAAGTTCGCGGGAGGCACTCCTACGAGCAGTACTTC.

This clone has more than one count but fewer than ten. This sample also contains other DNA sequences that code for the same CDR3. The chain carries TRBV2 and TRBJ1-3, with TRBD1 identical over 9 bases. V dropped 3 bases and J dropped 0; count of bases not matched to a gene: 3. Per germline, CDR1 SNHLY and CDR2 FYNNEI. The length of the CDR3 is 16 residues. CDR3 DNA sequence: TGTGCCAGCAGTGAGGGACAGGGAAACTCTGGAAACACCATATATTTT. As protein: CASSEGQGNSGNTIYF.

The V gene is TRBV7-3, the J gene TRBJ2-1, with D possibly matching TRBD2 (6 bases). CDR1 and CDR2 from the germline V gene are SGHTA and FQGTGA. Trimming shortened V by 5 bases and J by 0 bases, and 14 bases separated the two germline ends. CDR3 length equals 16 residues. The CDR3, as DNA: TGTGCCAGCAGCCCCGATAGCGGTAGCTCCTACAATGAGCAGTTCTTC. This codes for CASSPDSGSSYNEQFF.

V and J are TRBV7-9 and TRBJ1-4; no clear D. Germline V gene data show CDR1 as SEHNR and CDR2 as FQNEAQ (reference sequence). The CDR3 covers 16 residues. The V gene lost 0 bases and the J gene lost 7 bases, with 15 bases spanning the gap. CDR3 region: CASSLATGFRGEKLFF. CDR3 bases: TGTGCCAGCAGCTTAGCGACCGGATTTCGGGGTGAAAAACTGTTTTTT.